The 21 T cell receptor beta chains given below trace back to one sample, sequenced in a study of blood T cell repertoires in COVID-19. Profiled with immunoSEQ multiplex PCR; TCRdb holds only in-frame clones, not every one. The table has hundreds of thousands of clones, 85% seen once; the top ten hold roughly 3.7%. The sequenced material came from peripheral blood. The source of these receptors is a woman aged 18-29 years with acute or convalescent COVID-19.

The chain couples TRBV29-1 to TRBJ1-2, with D hard to call. V lost 1 base, J lost 4 bases, and 10 bases lay in between. Germline V lookup: CDR1 SQVTM, CDR2 ANQGSEA. The CDR3 has 13 amino acids. The CDR3 here is CSVEAYSGYGYTF. CDR3 nucleotide sequence: TGCAGCGTTGAAGCGTACAGCGGCTATGGCTACACCTTC.

The chain employs TRBV2 and TRBJ1-6; D is perhaps TRBD1 (6 bases). Germline-derived CDR1 and CDR2 are SNHLY and FYNNEI. Trimming pared 6 bases from V and 9 bases from J, leaving 18 bases between. The CDR3 length is 15 residues. The CDR3 reads CASSRPGVRSSPLHF. The DNA for the CDR3 is TGTGCCAGCAGCCGGCCAGGGGTGAGGAGTTCACCCCTCCACTTT. The entire variable domain, with the rest obtained from reference TRBV2 and TRBJ1-6, is as follows: EPEVTQTPSHQVTQMGQEVILRCVPISNHLYFYWYRQILGQKVEFLVSFYNNEISEKSEIFDDQFSVERPDGSNFTLKIRSTKLEDSAMYFCASSRPGVRSSPLHFGNGTRLTVT.

The CDR3 loop is CASGLSGTGYNEQFF. CDR3 sequence (DNA): TGTGCTAGTGGCCTATCCGGGACAGGATACAATGAGCAGTTCTTC. The chain recombines TRBV12-5 with TRBJ2-1; 8 bases align to TRBD1. The CDR3 covers 15 residues. Germline assignment: CDR1 LGHNT and CDR2 FRNRAP. Trimming took 6 bases from V and 4 from J; bases not matched to a gene: 8. The variable domain in full, completed from reference TRBV12-5 and TRBJ2-1, reads DARVTQTPRHKVTEMGQEVTMRCQPILGHNTVFWYRQTMMQGLELLAYFRNRAPLDDSGMPKDRFSAEMPDATLATLKIQPSEPRDSAVYFCASGLSGTGYNEQFFGPGTRLTVL.

The genes are TRBV7-9 and TRBJ2-4; D not resolved. The CDR3 runs 12 residues. Looked up from germline, CDR1 is SEHNR and CDR2 is FQNEAQ (reference sequence). The V end was cut by 5 bases, the J end by 9 bases, with 11 bases between. The CDR3 region has the DNA TGTGCCAGCAGCCCCCCCCGCGGCATTCAGTACTTC. Amino acid sequence: CASSPPRGIQYF.

V gene TRBV6-5 combines with J gene TRBJ2-7; tentatively, D is TRBD1 (6 bases). The germline V gene has CDR1 MNHEY and CDR2 SVGAGI. V was cut by 8 bases and J by 1 base, with 15 bases left in between. CDR3 length equals 14 residues. CDR3 coding DNA: TGTGCCAGCCAGAGGACAGCCGGGTCCTACGAGCAGTACTTC. The encoded protein is CASQRTAGSYEQYF.

CDR3 bases: TGTGCCAGCAGTGAAGCGGGGCAGGGCAGAGCTTTCTTT. Amino acid sequence: CASSEAGQGRAFF. The gene calls are TRBV2 and TRBJ1-1, with D perhaps matching TRBD1 (5 bases). The CDR3 spans 13 residues. Germline CDR1 and CDR2: SNHLY and FYNNEI. Trimming pared 0 bases from V and 10 bases from J, leaving 12 bases between.

The chain has TRBV5-4 and TRBJ2-1; possibly TRBD2 for D (6 bases). Germline CDR1 is SGHNT and CDR2 is YYREEE (reference sequence). The CDR3 loop spans 17 amino acids. The ends were cut back, 3 bases at V and 5 bases at J, with 21 bases in the middle. In DNA form, the CDR3 reads TGTGCCAGCAGCTCTATAAAGGGACTTCGTACGGACAATGAGCAGTTCTTC. This encodes CASSSIKGLRTDNEQFF.

This chain joins TRBV9 and TRBJ2-6, with 7 bases fitting TRBD2. V trimming: 7 bases; J trimming: 11 bases; junction bases outside the gene matches: 6. This CDR3 comprises 12 residues. Germline-derived CDR1 and CDR2 are SGDLS and YYNGEE. CDR3: CASGSGTYVLTF. The CDR3 nucleotides read TGTGCCAGCGGAAGCGGGACCTACGTCCTGACTTTC.

This clone has only one observation. V usage is TRBV7-9 and J usage is TRBJ2-5, with D perhaps TRBD2 (6 bases). The CDR3 has 17 residues. In germline, CDR1 is SEHNR, CDR2 FQNEAQ (reference sequence). V dropped 2 bases and J dropped 5 bases, with 21 bases sitting between them. CDR3 sequence (DNA): TGTGCCAGCAGCTTAATATACGGCGGGAAAGGTCTCGAGACCCAGTACTTC. Its protein product is CASSLIYGGKGLETQYF.

The chain recombines TRBV7-2 with TRBJ1-5; 7 bases are shared with TRBD1. CDR1 is SGHTA, CDR2 FQGNSA, per germline. CDR3 size: 14 residues. V lost 5 bases to trimming and J lost 3 bases; unmatched junction nucleotides: 4. The CDR3 is CASSRGTVNQPQHF. CDR3 DNA: TGTGCCAGCAGCCGCGGGACAGTCAATCAGCCCCAGCATTTT. Looking up the rest from reference TRBV7-2 and TRBJ1-5 gives the full variable domain: GAGVSQSPSNKVTEKGKDVELRCDPISGHTALYWYRQSLGQGLEFLIYFQGNSAPDKSGLPSDRFSAERTGGSVSTLTIQRTQQEDSAVYLCASSRGTVNQPQHFGDGTRLSIL.

This clone came up a few times. The rearrangement uses TRBV7-2 and TRBJ1-5, with 7 nucleotides matching TRBD1. The junction had 9 bases not matched to a gene; V was cut back by 5 bases and J by 8 bases. Germline V gene lookup returns CDR1 SGHTA and CDR2 FQGNSA. The CDR3 is 14 residues long. The CDR3: CASSPWDSLEPQHF. In nucleotides, the CDR3 is TGTGCCAGCAGCCCCTGGGACAGTCTGGAGCCCCAGCATTTT.

This chain joins TRBV6-1 and TRBJ2-3; unclear D gene. This CDR3 contains 11 residues. The germline V and J ends were trimmed by 3 bases and 14 bases, with 12 bases remaining between them. The germline gives CDR1 MNHNS, CDR2 SASEGT. The CDR3 sequence is CASSDLGLRYF. The CDR3 region has the DNA TGTGCCAGCAGTGACCTGGGCCTGAGGTATTTT.

The rearrangement links TRBV2 to TRBJ2-5; 14 nucleotides match TRBD2. CDR3 length: 15 residues. Trimming cost V 8 bases and J 4 bases; bases outside gene matches: 6. CDR1 is SNHLY, CDR2 FYNNEI, per germline. The DNA for the CDR3 is TGTGCCAGCGGTCGACTAGCGGGAGGGTCAGAGACCCAGTACTTC. Protein product: CASGRLAGGSETQYF.

V usage is TRBV7-6 and J usage is TRBJ2-5; 11 nucleotides agree with TRBD1. Germline V gene lookup returns CDR1 SGHVS and CDR2 FNYEAQ. Unmatched junction bases numbered 3, after V lost 2 bases and J lost 4 bases. The CDR3 runs 15 residues. The CDR3 sequence: CASSLFGTGGETQYF. DNA for the CDR3: TGTGCCAGCAGCTTATTTGGGACAGGGGGAGAGACCCAGTACTTC.

This clone was counted once. The rearrangement joins TRBV7-2 to TRBJ2-3; 9 nucleotides match TRBD2. With 5 bases clipped from V and 9 bases from J, the junction kept 9 bases outside the gene matches. The CDR3 has 14 amino acids. Germline V gives CDR1 SGHTA, CDR2 FQGNSA. The CDR3 loop reads CASSRREGRHTQYF. In nucleotides, the CDR3 is TGTGCCAGCAGCCGGCGGGAGGGCCGACACACGCAGTATTTT.

This chain uses TRBV27 with TRBJ2-5, with 10 bases identical to TRBD2. The CDR3 contains 13 residues. CDR1 and CDR2 from the germline V gene are MNHEY and SMNVEV (reference sequence). The J segment lost 4 bases and the V segment lost 8 bases, leaving 4 bases of the junction unmatched. The CDR3: CASAGTSAETQYF. The CDR3 DNA reads TGTGCCAGCGCCGGGACTAGCGCAGAGACCCAGTACTTC.

This chain joins TRBV10-3 and TRBJ1-2, with 8 bases matching TRBD1. This CDR3 has 14 residues. From germline, CDR1 is ENHRY and CDR2 SYGVKD. The trim removed 7 bases at V and 7 bases at J, leaving 11 bases unmatched. The chain's CDR3 is CAITATGEVGGYTF. The CDR3 DNA follows: TGTGCCATCACGGCGACAGGGGAGGTGGGTGGCTACACCTTC.

CDR3: CASSFSTPLLASISYNEQFF. The CDR3 region has the DNA TGCGCCAGCAGCTTCTCAACGCCACTACTAGCGTCGATCTCCTACAATGAGCAGTTCTTC. The V and J genes are TRBV5-1 and TRBJ2-1; 7 nucleotides align to TRBD2. J was trimmed by 0 bases and V by 2 bases; bases with no gene match: 17. The CDR3 has 20 amino acids. Germline assignment: CDR1 SGHRS and CDR2 YFSETQ.

The chain is built from TRBV28 and TRBJ1-2, with D maybe TRBD1 (6 bases). V was clipped by 4 bases and J by 7 bases, with 13 bases between them. CDR3 length equals 13 residues. Germline CDR1 reads MDHEN; CDR2 reads SYDVKM. The DNA for the CDR3 is TGTGCCAGCAGTTCCCCAGGGGCCGGTGGCTACACCTTC. Translation gives CASSSPGAGGYTF.

The chain employs TRBV11-3 and TRBJ2-5; TRBD2 matches at 7 bases. The CDR3 has 15 amino acids. Germline CDR1 and CDR2: SGHNT and YENEEA. V was clipped by 5 bases and J by 5 bases; unmatched bases: 11. CDR3 loop: CASSGGGDLKETQYF. The CDR3, as DNA: TGTGCCAGCAGCGGGGGAGGGGACCTCAAGGAGACCCAGTACTTC. The full variable domain, rest sourced from reference TRBV11-3 and TRBJ2-5, is EAGVVQSPRYKIIEKKQPVAFWCNPISGHNTLYWYLQNLGQGPELLIRYENEEAVDDSQLPKDRFSAERLKGVDSTLKIQPAELGDSAVYLCASSGGGDLKETQYFGPGTRLLVL.

This clone was seen more than once but under ten times. The J gene is TRBJ2-2, the V gene TRBV15, with 8 positions matching TRBD1. CDR1 and CDR2 from the germline V gene are LNHNV and YYDKDF (reference sequence). This CDR3 has 13 residues. Trimming at V came to 5 bases and at J to 6 bases, leaving 2 bases not matched to a gene. The CDR3 protein is CATSRTGSGELFF. In DNA, the CDR3 is TGTGCCACCAGCCGGACAGGGTCCGGGGAGCTGTTTTTT.